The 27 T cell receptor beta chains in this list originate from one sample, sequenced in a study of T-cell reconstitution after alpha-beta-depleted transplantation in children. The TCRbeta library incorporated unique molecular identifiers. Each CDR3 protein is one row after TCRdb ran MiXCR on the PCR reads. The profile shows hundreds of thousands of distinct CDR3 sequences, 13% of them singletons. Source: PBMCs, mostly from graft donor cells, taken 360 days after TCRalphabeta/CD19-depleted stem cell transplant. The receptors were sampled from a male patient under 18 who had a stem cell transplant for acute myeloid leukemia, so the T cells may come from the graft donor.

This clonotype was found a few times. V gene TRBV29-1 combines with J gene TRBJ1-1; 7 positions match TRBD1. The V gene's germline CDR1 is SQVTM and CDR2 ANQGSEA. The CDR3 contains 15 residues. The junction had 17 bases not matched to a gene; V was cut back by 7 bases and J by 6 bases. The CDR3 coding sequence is TGCAGCGGGAGACAGGGCCCAGGGATAGGAGCTGAAGCTTTCTTT. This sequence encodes CSGRQGPGIGAEAFF. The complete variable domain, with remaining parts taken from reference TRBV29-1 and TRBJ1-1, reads SAVISQKPSRDICQRGTSLTIQCQVDSQVTMMFWYRQQPGQSLTLIATANQGSEATYESGFVIDKFPISRPNLTFSTLTVSNMSPEDSSIYLCSGRQGPGIGAEAFFGQGTRLTVV.

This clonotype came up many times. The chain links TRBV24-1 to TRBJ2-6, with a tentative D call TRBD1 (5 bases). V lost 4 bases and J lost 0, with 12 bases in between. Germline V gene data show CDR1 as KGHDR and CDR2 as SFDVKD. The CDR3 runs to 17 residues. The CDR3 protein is CATSDLGHPSGANVLTF. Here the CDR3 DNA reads TGTGCCACCAGTGACCTCGGACACCCCTCTGGGGCCAACGTCCTGACTTTC.

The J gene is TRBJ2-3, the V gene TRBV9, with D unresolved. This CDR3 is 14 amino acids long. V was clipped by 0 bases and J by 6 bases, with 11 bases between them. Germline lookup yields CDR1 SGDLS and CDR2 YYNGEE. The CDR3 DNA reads TGTGCCAGCAGCGTAGGGCCACGTTTCGATACGCAGTATTTT. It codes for CASSVGPRFDTQYF. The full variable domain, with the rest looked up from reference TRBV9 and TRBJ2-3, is DSGVTQTPKHLITATGQRVTLRCSPRSGDLSVYWYQQSLDQGLQFLIQYYNGEERAKGNILERFSAQQFPDLHSELNLSSLELGDSALYFCASSVGPRFDTQYFGPGTRLTVL.

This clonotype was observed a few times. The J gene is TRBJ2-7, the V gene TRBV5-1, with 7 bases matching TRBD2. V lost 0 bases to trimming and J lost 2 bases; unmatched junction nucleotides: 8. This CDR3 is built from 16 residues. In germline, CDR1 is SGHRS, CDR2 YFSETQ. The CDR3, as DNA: TGCGCCAGCAGCTTGGGCCGCGGGAGTATAACCTACGAGCAGTACTTC. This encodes CASSLGRGSITYEQYF.

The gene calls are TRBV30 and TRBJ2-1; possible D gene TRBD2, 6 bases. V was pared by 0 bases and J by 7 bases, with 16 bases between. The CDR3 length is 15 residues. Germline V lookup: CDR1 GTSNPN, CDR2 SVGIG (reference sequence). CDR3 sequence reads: CAWSVPRLVRNEQFF. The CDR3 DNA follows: TGTGCCTGGAGTGTCCCCCGACTAGTTAGGAATGAGCAGTTCTTC.

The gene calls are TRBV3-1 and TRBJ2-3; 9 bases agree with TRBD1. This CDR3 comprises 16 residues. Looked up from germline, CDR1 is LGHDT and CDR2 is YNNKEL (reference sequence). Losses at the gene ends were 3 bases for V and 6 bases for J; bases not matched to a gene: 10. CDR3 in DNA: TGTGCCAGCAGCCATCTATACAGGGGGCCAGAGGATACGCAGTATTTT. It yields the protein CASSHLYRGPEDTQYF.

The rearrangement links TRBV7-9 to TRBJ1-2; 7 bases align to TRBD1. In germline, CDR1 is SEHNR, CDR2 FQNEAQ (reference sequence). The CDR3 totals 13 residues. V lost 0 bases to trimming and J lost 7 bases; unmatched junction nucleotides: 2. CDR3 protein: CASSLAGGTGYTF. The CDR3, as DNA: TGTGCCAGCAGCTTAGCAGGGGGCACTGGCTACACCTTC. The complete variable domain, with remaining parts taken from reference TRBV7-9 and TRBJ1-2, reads DTGVSQNPRHKITKRGQNVTFRCDPISEHNRLYWYRQTLGQGPEFLTYFQNEAQLEKSRLLSDRFSAERPKGSFSTLEIQRTEQGDSAMYLCASSLAGGTGYTFGSGTRLTVV.

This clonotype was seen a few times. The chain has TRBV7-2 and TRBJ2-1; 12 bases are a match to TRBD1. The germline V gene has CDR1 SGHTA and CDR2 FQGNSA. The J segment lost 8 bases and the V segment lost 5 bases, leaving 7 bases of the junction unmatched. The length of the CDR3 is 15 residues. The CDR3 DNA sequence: TGTGCCAGCAGCCTCGGGGACAGGGGGCGGTATGAGCAGTTCTTC. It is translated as CASSLGDRGRYEQFF.

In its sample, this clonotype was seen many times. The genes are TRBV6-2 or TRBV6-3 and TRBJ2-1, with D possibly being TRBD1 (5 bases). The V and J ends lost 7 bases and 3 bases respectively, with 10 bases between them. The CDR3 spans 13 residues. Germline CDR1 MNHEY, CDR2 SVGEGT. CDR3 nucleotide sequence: TGTGCCAGCACCACAGACAGCTACAATGAGCAGTTCTTC. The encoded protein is CASTTDSYNEQFF.

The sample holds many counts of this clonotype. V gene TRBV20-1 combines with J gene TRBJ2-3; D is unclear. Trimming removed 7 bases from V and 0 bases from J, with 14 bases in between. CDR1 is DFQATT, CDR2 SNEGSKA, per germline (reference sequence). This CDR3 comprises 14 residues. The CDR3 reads CSVTRVLSTDTQYF. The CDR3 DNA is TGCAGTGTGACAAGGGTGTTAAGCACAGATACGCAGTATTTT.

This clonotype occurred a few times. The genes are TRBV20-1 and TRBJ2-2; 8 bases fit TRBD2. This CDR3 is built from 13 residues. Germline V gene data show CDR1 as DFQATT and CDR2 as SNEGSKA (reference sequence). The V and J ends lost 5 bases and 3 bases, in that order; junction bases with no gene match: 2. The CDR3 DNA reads TGCAGTGCTGCCGGGAGGGACACCGGGGAGCTGTTTTTT. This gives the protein CSAAGRDTGELFF.

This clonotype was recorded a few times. The CDR3 DNA reads as TGCAGTGCTAGGACTAGCGGGACTCGAGATACGCAGTATTTT. Translating gives CSARTSGTRDTQYF. The chain is built from TRBV20-1 and TRBJ2-3; 11 positions agree with TRBD2. The V gene end was trimmed by 3 bases and the J gene end by 5 bases; junction bases not matched to a gene: 4. The germline CDR1 and CDR2 sequences are DFQATT and SNEGSKA (reference sequence). There are 14 residues in the CDR3.

The CDR3 sequence: CASSLRRIPNQPQHF. Here the CDR3 DNA reads TGTGCCAGCAGTTTACGGCGGATCCCCAATCAGCCCCAGCATTTT. The chain couples TRBV12-3 or TRBV12-4 to TRBJ1-5, with no clear D. V lost 2 bases, J lost 3 bases, and 11 bases lay in between. CDR3 size: 15 residues.

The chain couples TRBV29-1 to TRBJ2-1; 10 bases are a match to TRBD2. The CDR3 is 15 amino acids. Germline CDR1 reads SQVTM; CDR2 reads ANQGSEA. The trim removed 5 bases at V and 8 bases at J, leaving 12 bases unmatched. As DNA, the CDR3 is TGCAGCGTTCCGCTTCCGGGACTAGCGATACATGAGCAGTTCTTC. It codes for CSVPLPGLAIHEQFF.

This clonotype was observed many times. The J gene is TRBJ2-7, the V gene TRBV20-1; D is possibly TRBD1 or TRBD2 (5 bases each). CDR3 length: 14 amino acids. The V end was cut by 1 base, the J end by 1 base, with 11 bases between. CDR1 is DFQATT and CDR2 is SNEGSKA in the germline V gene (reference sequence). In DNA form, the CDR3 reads TGCAGTGCTAGAGGGGGGTTAACATCCTACGAGCAGTACTTC. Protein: CSARGGLTSYEQYF.

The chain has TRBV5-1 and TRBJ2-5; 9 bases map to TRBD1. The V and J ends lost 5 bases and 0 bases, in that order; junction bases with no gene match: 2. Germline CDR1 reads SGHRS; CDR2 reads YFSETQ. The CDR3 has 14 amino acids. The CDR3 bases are TGCGCCAGCAGGGGGACAGGGTACCAAGAGACCCAGTACTTC. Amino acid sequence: CASRGTGYQETQYF.

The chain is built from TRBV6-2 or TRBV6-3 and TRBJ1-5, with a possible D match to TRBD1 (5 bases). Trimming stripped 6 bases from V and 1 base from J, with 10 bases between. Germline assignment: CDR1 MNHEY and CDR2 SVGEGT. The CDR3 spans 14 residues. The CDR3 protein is CASSLRQSNQPQHF. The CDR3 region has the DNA TGTGCCAGCAGCCTAAGACAGAGCAATCAGCCCCAGCATTTT.

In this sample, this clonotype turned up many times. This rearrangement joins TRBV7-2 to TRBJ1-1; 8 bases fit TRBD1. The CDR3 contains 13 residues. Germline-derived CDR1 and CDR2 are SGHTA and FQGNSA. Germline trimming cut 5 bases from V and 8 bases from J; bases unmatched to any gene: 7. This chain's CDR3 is CASSPLRTGEAFF. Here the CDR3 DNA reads TGTGCCAGCAGCCCACTACGGACAGGGGAAGCTTTCTTT.

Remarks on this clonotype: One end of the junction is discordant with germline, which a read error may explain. CDR3 nucleotide sequence: TGTGCCAGTAGTGAAGCCGGCTCCTGGGTCCACGAGCAGTACTTC. This codes for CASSEAGSWVHEQYF. The chain carries TRBV2 and TRBJ2-7, with D hard to call. The CDR3 length is 15 residues. CDR1 and CDR2 (germline): SNHLY, FYNNEI.

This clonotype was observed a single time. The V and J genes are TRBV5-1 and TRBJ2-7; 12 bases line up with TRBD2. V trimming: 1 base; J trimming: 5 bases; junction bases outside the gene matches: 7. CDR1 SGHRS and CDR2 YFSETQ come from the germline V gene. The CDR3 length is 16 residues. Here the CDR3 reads CASSLMTSGSSNEQYF. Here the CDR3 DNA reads TGCGCCAGCAGCTTGATGACTAGCGGGAGTTCCAACGAGCAGTACTTC.

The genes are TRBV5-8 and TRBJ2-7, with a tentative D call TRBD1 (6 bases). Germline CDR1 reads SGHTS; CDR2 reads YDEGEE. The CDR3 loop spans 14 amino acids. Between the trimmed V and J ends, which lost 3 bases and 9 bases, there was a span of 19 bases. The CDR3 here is CASSSTGFQGLQYF. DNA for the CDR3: TGTGCCAGCAGCTCGACAGGTTTCCAGGGCCTGCAGTACTTC.

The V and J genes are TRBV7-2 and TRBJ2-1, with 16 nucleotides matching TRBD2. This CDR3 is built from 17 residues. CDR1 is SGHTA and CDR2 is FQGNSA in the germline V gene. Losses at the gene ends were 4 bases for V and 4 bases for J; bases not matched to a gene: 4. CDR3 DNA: TGTGCCAGCAGCTCCCGGGGACTAGCGGGAGGGTACAATGAGCAGTTCTTC. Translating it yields CASSSRGLAGGYNEQFF.

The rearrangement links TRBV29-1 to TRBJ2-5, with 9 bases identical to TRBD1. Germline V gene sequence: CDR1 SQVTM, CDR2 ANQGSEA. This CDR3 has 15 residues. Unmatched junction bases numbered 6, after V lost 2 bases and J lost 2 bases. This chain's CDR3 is CSVEWDRVEQETQYF. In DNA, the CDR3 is TGCAGCGTTGAATGGGACAGGGTGGAACAAGAGACCCAGTACTTC.

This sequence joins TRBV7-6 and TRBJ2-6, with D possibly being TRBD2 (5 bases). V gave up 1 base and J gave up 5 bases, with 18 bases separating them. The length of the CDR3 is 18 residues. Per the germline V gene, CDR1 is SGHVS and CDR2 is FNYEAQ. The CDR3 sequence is CASSLGGLRSSRANVLTF. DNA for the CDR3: TGTGCCAGCAGCTTAGGTGGACTCCGCTCTTCTAGGGCCAACGTCCTGACTTTC. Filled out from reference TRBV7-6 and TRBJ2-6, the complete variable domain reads GAGVSQSPRYKVTKRGQDVALRCDPISGHVSLYWYRQALGQGPEFLTYFNYEAQQDKSGLPNDRFSAERPEGSISTLTIQRTEQRDSAMYRCASSLGGLRSSRANVLTFGAGSRLTVL.

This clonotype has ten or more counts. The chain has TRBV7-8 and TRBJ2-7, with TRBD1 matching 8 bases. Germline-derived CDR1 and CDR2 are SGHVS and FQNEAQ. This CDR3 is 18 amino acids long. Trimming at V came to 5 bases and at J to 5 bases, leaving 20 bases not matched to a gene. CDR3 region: CASSVTLSSQGAMHEQYF. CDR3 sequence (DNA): TGTGCCAGCAGCGTCACCTTATCCTCCCAGGGGGCCATGCACGAGCAGTACTTC.

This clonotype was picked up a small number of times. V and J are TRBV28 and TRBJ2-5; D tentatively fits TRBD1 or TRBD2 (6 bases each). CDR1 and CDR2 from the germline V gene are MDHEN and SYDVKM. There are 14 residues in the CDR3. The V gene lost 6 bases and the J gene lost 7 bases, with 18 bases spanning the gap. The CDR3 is CASRTGGPVVTQYF. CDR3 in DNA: TGTGCCAGCAGAACCGGGGGCCCGGTTGTGACCCAGTACTTC.

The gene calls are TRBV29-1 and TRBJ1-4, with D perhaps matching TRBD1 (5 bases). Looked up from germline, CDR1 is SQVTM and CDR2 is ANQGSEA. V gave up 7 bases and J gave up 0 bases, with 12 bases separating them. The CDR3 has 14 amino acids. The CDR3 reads CSALGGATNEKLFF. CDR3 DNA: TGCAGCGCCCTGGGGGGGGCAACTAATGAAAAACTGTTTTTT.